A single sample is the source of the 24 T cell receptor beta chains below, sequenced in a study of T cell repertoires in cytomegalovirus infection. These receptors lack a known antigen. TCRdb ran MiXCR on the reads and lists one entry per CDR3 protein. The repertoire holds around 710,000 distinct CDR3 sequences, with 25% to 35% as singletons. The specimen comprised cultured CD8+ T cells from PBMCs, sampled from culture after CMV antigen stimulation. These receptors were taken from a human donor in good health (CMV status not recorded). Some clones in this sample may be carry-over from other donors' samples.

This clonotype was found a few times. The gene calls are TRBV20-1 and TRBJ2-3; D not certain. The CDR3 is 16 residues long. V gave up 0 bases and J gave up 4 bases, with 17 bases separating them. Germline CDR1 reads DFQATT; CDR2 reads SNEGSKA (reference sequence). The CDR3 sequence: CSARDPGRVLPDTQYF. Here the CDR3 DNA reads TGCAGTGCTAGAGATCCGGGCCGGGTGTTGCCAGATACGCAGTATTTT.

The chain has TRBV5-6 and TRBJ2-2, with 8 bases matching TRBD2. This CDR3 has 14 residues. The trim removed 3 bases at V and 7 bases at J, leaving 5 bases unmatched. Germline loops: CDR1 SGHDT, CDR2 YYEEEE. For the CDR3, the DNA is TGTGCCAGCAGCTGGGGACTAGGCGGCGGGGAGCTGTTTTTT. It encodes CASSWGLGGGELFF.

This chain connects TRBV7-6 to TRBJ1-4, with D unclear. Germline-derived CDR1 and CDR2 are SGHVS and FNYEAQ. V was cut by 5 bases and J by 4 bases, with 14 bases left in between. This CDR3 spans 15 amino acids. The CDR3: CASSRGEGLNEKLFF. As DNA, the CDR3 is TGTGCCAGCAGCCGTGGGGAGGGTCTTAATGAAAAACTGTTTTTT.

The chain carries TRBV12-3 or TRBV12-4 and TRBJ2-7; no reliable D call. This CDR3 has 12 amino acids. Trimming cost V 6 bases and J 5 bases, with 11 bases left between them. CDR3 residues: CASSPGENEQYV. CDR3 nucleotides: TGTGCCAGCAGCCCAGGAGAGAACGAGCAGTACGTC.

The chain links TRBV7-9 to TRBJ2-5, with a possible D match to TRBD1 (5 bases). This CDR3 contains 15 residues. From germline, CDR1 is SEHNR and CDR2 FQNEAQ (reference sequence). Trimming took off 3 bases at V and 0 bases at J, with 11 bases between the two ends. CDR3 DNA sequence: TGTGCCAGCAGCTTGCAGGGTGACGACCAAGAGACCCAGTACTTC. Residues: CASSLQGDDQETQYF.

The chain combines TRBV7-9 with TRBJ1-2, with TRBD1 identical over 8 bases. Trimming took 5 bases from V and 4 from J; bases not matched to a gene: 6. The CDR3 contains 14 residues. Germline loops: CDR1 SEHNR, CDR2 FQNEAQ (reference sequence). As DNA, the CDR3 is TGTGCCAGCAGCGGACAGGGAGCAGGCTATGGCTACACCTTC. As protein: CASSGQGAGYGYTF.

The chain has TRBV12-5 and TRBJ1-3; D is ambiguous. CDR1 and CDR2 (germline): LGHNT, FRNRAP. This CDR3 spans 15 amino acids. V was pared by 3 bases and J by 1 base, with 10 bases between. CDR3 amino acids: CASGFPRYSGNTIYF. CDR3 DNA sequence: TGTGCTAGTGGTTTCCCAAGGTATTCTGGAAACACCATATATTTT.

The V and J genes are TRBV15 and TRBJ2-5, with D maybe TRBD1 (5 bases). Germline-derived CDR1 and CDR2 are LNHNV and YYDKDF (reference sequence). Trimming took 0 bases from V and 0 from J, leaving 8 bases between them. This CDR3 is 15 amino acids long. DNA for the CDR3: TGTGCCACCAGCAGAGATAGGGGATACCAAGAGACCCAGTACTTC. Residues: CATSRDRGYQETQYF.

Here the CDR3 DNA reads TGTGCCAGCAGCCAATTGTTCCCGAGTGGGGGTGCTGAAGCTTTCTTT. It translates to CASSQLFPSGGAEAFF. This chain connects TRBV3-1 to TRBJ1-1; maybe TRBD1 (5 bases). The CDR3 consists of 16 residues. Germline V gives CDR1 LGHDT, CDR2 YNNKEL (reference sequence). Trimming took off 2 bases at V and 6 bases at J, with 19 bases between the two ends.

The chain recombines TRBV7-6 with TRBJ2-3; D remains ambiguous. Germline lookup yields CDR1 SGHVS and CDR2 FNYEAQ. V dropped 3 bases and J dropped 2 bases, with 15 bases sitting between them. This CDR3 has 16 amino acids. The CDR3 protein is CASSLSWADSTDTQYF. The CDR3 region has the DNA TGTGCCAGCAGCTTGTCTTGGGCAGATTCCACAGATACGCAGTATTTT.

The V and J genes are TRBV28 and TRBJ1-6; D remains ambiguous. V lost 3 bases to trimming and J lost 10 bases, with 13 bases between them. Germline V lookup: CDR1 MDHEN, CDR2 SYDVKM. The CDR3 has 14 residues. The CDR3 region has the DNA TGTGCCAGCAGTTTTGACATAAGCGGGTCACCCCTCCACTTT. This gives the protein CASSFDISGSPLHF.

The CDR3 sequence: CASSSWGDTGELFF. The CDR3 DNA sequence: TGTGCCAGCAGCTCTTGGGGTGACACCGGGGAGCTGTTTTTT. J is TRBJ2-2 and V is TRBV13; D gene unclear. The CDR3 totals 14 residues. The V end lost 4 bases, the J end lost 3 bases, and 9 bases lay between the germline ends. Germline CDR1 and CDR2: PRHDT and FYEKMQ (reference sequence).

This clonotype was detected only a few times. The chain combines TRBV12-3 or TRBV12-4 with TRBJ1-2; D gene ambiguous. V dropped 2 bases and J dropped 3 bases, with 7 bases sitting between them. The CDR3 consists of 13 residues. Written as DNA, the CDR3 is TGTGCCAGCAGTTTAAGAAGGGACTATGGCTACACCTTC. It is translated as CASSLRRDYGYTF.

The chain carries TRBV18 and TRBJ2-7; tentatively, D is TRBD1 (5 bases). V lost 6 bases and J lost 2, with 14 bases in between. Looked up from germline, CDR1 is KGHSH and CDR2 is LQKENI. This CDR3 region has 14 residues. The CDR3 DNA follows: TGTGCCAGCTCCGAGACAGAATCCACCTACGAGCAGTACGTC. The encoded protein is CASSETESTYEQYV.

J is TRBJ2-7 and V is TRBV19; TRBD1 might be the D (7 bases). The germline gives CDR1 LNHDA, CDR2 SQIVND (reference sequence). The germline V and J ends were trimmed by 6 bases and 0 bases, with 12 bases remaining between them. This CDR3 has 14 residues. CDR3 sequence reads: CASSAGQTSYEQYF. In nucleotides, the CDR3 is TGTGCCAGTAGCGCGGGACAGACCTCCTACGAGCAGTACTTC.

The rearrangement uses TRBV5-1 and TRBJ2-7; D assignment may be TRBD1 or TRBD2 (5 bases each). V shed 7 bases and J shed 2 bases, with 25 bases lying between them. The length of the CDR3 is 17 residues. Looked up from germline, CDR1 is SGHRS and CDR2 is YFSETQ. The CDR3 here is CASFMGEARQGAYEQYF. DNA for the CDR3: TGCGCCAGCTTTATGGGTGAGGCGAGGCAGGGAGCCTACGAGCAGTACTTC. Complete variable domain (other parts from reference TRBV5-1 and TRBJ2-7): KAGVTQTPRYLIKTRGQQVTLSCSPISGHRSVSWYQQTPGQGLQFLFEYFSETQRNKGNFPGRFSGRQFSNSRSEMNVSTLELGDSALYLCASFMGEARQGAYEQYFGPGTRLTVT.

This rearrangement joins TRBV7-9 to TRBJ1-1; D is ambiguous. V shed 4 bases and J shed 1 base, with 10 bases lying between them. CDR3 length equals 14 residues. CDR1 is SEHNR and CDR2 is FQNEAQ in the germline V gene (reference sequence). CDR3 nucleotide sequence: TGTGCCAGCAGCTCTCGCTCAGAGAACACTGAAGCTTTCTTT. It encodes CASSSRSENTEAFF.

Regarding this clonotype: At one of its ends the junction is not consistent with the germline gene, which may arise from a read error. The rearrangement links TRBV19 to TRBJ1-1; 7 nucleotides agree with TRBD1. Germline V lookup: CDR1 LNHDA, CDR2 SQIVND (reference sequence). This CDR3 region has 15 residues. CDR3 sequence (DNA): TGTACCAGTAGTATTGGGAGACAGGGTAAAACTGAAGCTTTCTTT. It translates to CTSSIGRQGKTEAFF. The entire variable domain, with the rest obtained from reference TRBV19 and TRBJ1-1, is as follows: DGGITQSPKYLFRKEGQNVTLSCEQNLNHDAMYWYRQDPGQGLRLIYYSQIVNDFQKGDIAEGYSVSREKKESFPLTVTSAQKNPTAFYLCTSSIGRQGKTEAFFGQGTRLTVV.

V is TRBV4-1 and J is TRBJ2-7; D is ambiguous. The V end lost 1 base, the J end lost 1 base, and 8 bases lay between the germline ends. The CDR3 spans 14 residues. Germline assignment: CDR1 MGHRA and CDR2 YSYEKL. The CDR3 DNA is TGCGCCAGCAGCCAAGGGACGTCTTCCTACGAGCAGTACTTC. Its protein product is CASSQGTSSYEQYF.

The genes are TRBV7-2 and TRBJ2-4; 12 bases line up with TRBD1. The CDR3 length is 15 residues. Germline V gene lookup returns CDR1 SGHTA and CDR2 FQGNSA. J lost 7 bases, V lost 3 bases, and 4 bases had no gene match. The CDR3 DNA is TGTGCCAGCAGCTTTGGGGGACAGGGGGCGAACATTCAGTACTTC. Translated, it gives CASSFGGQGANIQYF.

This clonotype was seen once. The V gene is TRBV9, the J gene TRBJ2-5, with D maybe TRBD2 (6 bases). The ends were cut back, 4 bases at V and 2 bases at J, with 12 bases in the middle. The CDR3 length is 14 residues. Germline V gene sequence: CDR1 SGDLS, CDR2 YYNGEE. For the CDR3, the DNA is TGTGCCAGCAGCTCTGGGGGGAGACAAGAGACCCAGTACTTC. It is translated as CASSSGGRQETQYF.

J is TRBJ2-1 and V is TRBV20-1, with 8 bases lining up with TRBD1. Germline CDR1 is DFQATT and CDR2 is SNEGSKA (reference sequence). The CDR3 loop spans 11 amino acids. V lost 5 bases, J lost 9 bases, and 3 bases stayed unmatched. CDR3 amino acids: CSALQGVEQFF. CDR3 DNA sequence: TGCAGTGCTCTACAGGGGGTTGAGCAGTTCTTC.

Ten or more counts support this clonotype. The V and J genes are TRBV7-8 and TRBJ2-3; TRBD2 aligns across 12 bases. V lost 1 base, J lost 5 bases, and 4 bases stayed unmatched. The germline V gene encodes CDR1 SGHVS and CDR2 FQNEAQ. This CDR3 has 16 residues. CDR3 in DNA: TGTGCCAGCAGCTTAGAGCTAGCGGGGGGGCAAGATACGCAGTATTTT. It codes for CASSLELAGGQDTQYF.

This clonotype appeared many times. The CDR3 spells CASSLAALGDTEAFF. In nucleotides, the CDR3 is TGTGCCAGCAGCTTAGCTGCCCTCGGGGACACTGAAGCTTTCTTT. The V and J genes are TRBV7-6 and TRBJ1-1; no clear D. Germline V gene lookup returns CDR1 SGHVS and CDR2 FNYEAQ. The CDR3 covers 15 residues. Trimming took off 0 bases at V and 3 bases at J, with 11 bases between the two ends.